The present TCR beta chain was sequenced within a study of long-term antiretroviral therapy in people with HIV. Study observations and caveats: Clones with expansion before ART led the repertoire at all time points. Narrower CDR3 length ranges marked HIV repertoires relative to controls. Following ART, diversity rose but still fell short of transplant donor controls.

At the survey level, the v3.0 immunoSEQ assay was run. Here immunoSEQ multiplex PCR was the method, and the copy in TCRdb shows in-frame clones only, minus some. Found here are over 25,000 clones, 70% to 90% of them singletons; the top ten hold more than 7.5%. Concerning this clone itself: The antigen remains unidentified.

CDR3 length: 15 amino acids. V was trimmed by 5 bases and J by 6 bases, leaving 16 bases between them. Germline CDR1 SGHTA, CDR2 FQGNSA. The rearrangement uses TRBV7-2 and TRBJ1-4, with D maybe TRBD1 (6 bases). The sequences come from unsorted PBMCs, collected 3 years after starting antiretroviral therapy. The receptor was isolated from a man in his forties or fifties with HIV. The CDR3 protein is CASSPGGWGHEKLFF. CDR3 bases: TGTGCCAGCAGCCCTGGTGGTTGGGGGCATGAAAAACTGTTTTTT.